This T cell receptor beta chain is drawn from a study of cytomegalovirus exposure and HLA in healthy donors. About the study: An early release of data contained about 85 million unique TCRs, which came from HLA-typed donors. General study results and limits: Serostatus for CMV was the only available immune exposure information. In a later analysis, at a false discovery rate of 0.05, 16,951 TCR beta sequences matched HLA alleles.

The PCR ran on 60 Vbeta and 13 Jbeta primers. Authors' methods: In a later analysis, some 10 million of some 80 million unique beta chains occurred in at least two donors. The method was immunoSEQ multiplex PCR; TCRdb's version includes in-frame clones alone and lacks a portion of them. V and J calls plus clone size are reproduced from that table; the DNA served to infer D and trimming. In the table there are under 150,000 clones, approximately 74% of which are singletons. The CDR3 is made up of 14 amino acids. Germline V lookup: CDR1 SNHLY, CDR2 FYNNEI. V was pared by 5 bases and J by 5 bases, with 5 bases of the junction left unmatched. Note on this clone: The target antigen is unknown.

The J gene is TRBJ2-5, the V gene TRBV2; 10 bases are shared with TRBD1. The TCR comes from a woman in her thirties or forties in good health and CMV-seropositive. The specimen sequenced was PBMCs. The CDR3 loop reads CASSFWTGGETQYF. In DNA form, the CDR3 reads TGTGCCAGCAGTTTCTGGACAGGGGGGGAGACCCAGTACTTC.